The 26 T cell receptor beta chains reported below all come from one sample, sequenced in a study of T cell clonality in common variable immunodeficiency. Study conclusions and caveats: Reportedly, TCR beta sequences from common variable immunodeficiency showed fewer deletions and N-nucleotide insertions.

The method was immunoSEQ multiplex PCR; TCRdb's version includes in-frame clones alone and lacks a portion of them. This sample has approximately 11,000 clones, each found more than once. What these receptors recognize is not known. The sample comprised peripheral blood mononuclear cells. All receptors come from a human donor with common variable immunodeficiency.

A word on this clone: Coverage ceases 3 residues before the CDR3 finishes, and the germline J gene fills in the end. The chain combines TRBV7-8 with TRBJ1-2; D may be TRBD1 (5 bases). CDR3 size: 16 residues. Germline V lookup: CDR1 SGHVS, CDR2 FQNEAQ. Trimming shortened V by 5 bases and J by 2 bases, and 18 bases separated the two germline ends. The DNA read from the CDR3 is TGTGCCAGCAGCCCAGGGAGACAGCTAAACAACTATGGC. Translated: CASSPGRQLNNYG. The entire CDR3 is CASSPGRQLNNYGYTF.

The table lists this clone with a few counts. The read ends 3 residues before the CDR3 terminus; that terminus is restored from the germline J gene. The V and J genes are TRBV30 and TRBJ2-3, with D possibly matching TRBD1 (6 bases). CDR3 size: 16 residues. V dropped 0 bases and J dropped 5 bases, with 18 bases sitting between them. Germline CDR1 reads GTSNPN; CDR2 reads SVGIG (reference sequence). The CDR3 sequence: CAWSVGVGALGDTQYF. The sequenced part of the CDR3 DNA is TGTGCCTGGAGTGTGGGCGTGGGGGCGCTGGGAGATACG.

This clone has just a few counts. Read coverage stops 3 residues before the CDR3 terminus; the germline J gene supplies the remainder. The chain combines TRBV7-2 with TRBJ1-2, with 7 bases matching TRBD1. The CDR3 loop spans 14 amino acids. J was trimmed by 2 bases and V by 5 bases; bases with no gene match: 5. Germline loops: CDR1 SGHTA, CDR2 FQGNSA. Partial CDR3 DNA: TGTGCCAGCAGCCCCTGGACAGGAAACTATGGC. It translates to CASSPWTGNYG. The entire CDR3 reads CASSPWTGNYGYTF.

Only a few counts were recorded for this clone. The read stops 3 residues short of the end of the CDR3; the missing end is completed from the germline J gene. This chain connects TRBV18 to TRBJ2-5, with a tentative D call TRBD2 (5 bases). This CDR3 region has 13 residues. Germline CDR1 KGHSH, CDR2 LQKENI. The V end lost 4 bases, the J end lost 5 bases, and 11 bases lay between the germline ends. This CDR3 is CASSRGRTETQYF. The covered CDR3 bases are TGTGCCAGCTCACGAGGGCGAACGGAGACC.

About this clone itself: Read data end 3 residues before the CDR3 end; the end is taken from the germline J gene. The chain recombines TRBV19 with TRBJ1-5; D is undetermined. This CDR3 is 15 amino acids long. V lost 5 bases and J 0 bases, leaving 11 bases between the germline ends. Per germline, CDR1 LNHDA and CDR2 SQIVND (reference sequence). CDR3 DNA (partial): TGTGCCAGTAGTCTCCCAGGCCCTAGCAATCAGCCC. Amino acid sequence: CASSLPGPSNQP. The entire CDR3 is CASSLPGPSNQPQHF.

Concerning this clone itself: Sequencing ends 3 residues short of the CDR3 end; the germline J gene provides the rest. This sequence joins TRBV7-6 and TRBJ1-6; weak D call: TRBD1 (6 bases). The CDR3 sequence is 15 residues long. Germline V lookup: CDR1 SGHVS, CDR2 FNYEAQ. The V gene lost 5 bases and the J gene lost 8 bases, with 16 bases spanning the gap. The CDR3 loop reads CASSPTTGLHSPLHF. The DNA read from the CDR3 is TGTGCCAGCAGCCCTACTACAGGGCTCCATTCACCC. Filled out from reference TRBV7-6 and TRBJ1-6, the complete variable domain reads GAGVSQSPRYKVTKRGQDVALRCDPISGHVSLYWYRQALGQGPEFLTYFNYEAQQDKSGLPNDRFSAERPEGSISTLTIQRTEQRDSAMYRCASSPTTGLHSPLHFGNGTRLTVT.

This clone appeared a few times. The sequenced fragment ends 3 residues before the CDR3 boundary, so the rest is inferred from the germline J gene. J is TRBJ2-1 and V is TRBV7-6; TRBD2 matches 10 bases. J gave up 8 bases and V 5 bases, and 9 bases lay outside the gene matches. CDR1 and CDR2 from the germline V gene are SGHVS and FNYEAQ. The length of the CDR3 is 15 residues. The sequenced CDR3 bases are TGTGCCAGCAGCCGTCTCCTAGCGGGAGAATATGAG. Protein product: CASSRLLAGEYE. The entire CDR3 protein is CASSRLLAGEYEQFF.

This clone was seen only a few times. The CDR3 bases that were read are TGTGCCAGCAGCCCCCGTCGCTCCTACGGGACC. It specifies CASSPRRSYGT. The CDR3 as a whole reads CASSPRRSYGTQYF. This chain uses TRBV7-9 with TRBJ2-5, with D unresolved. The read ends 3 residues before the CDR3 terminus; that terminus is restored from the germline J gene. CDR3 length equals 14 residues. Per the germline V gene, CDR1 is SEHNR and CDR2 is FQNEAQ (reference sequence). V lost 5 bases to trimming and J lost 7 bases, with 17 bases between them.

There are a few counts of this clone. The read stops 3 residues short of the end of the CDR3; the missing end is completed from the germline J gene. The chain carries TRBV7-2 and TRBJ2-7; D uncertain. Trimming stripped 8 bases from V and 2 bases from J, with 10 bases between. Germline V CDR1 and CDR2: SGHTA, FQGNSA. This CDR3 region has 12 residues. Partial CDR3 DNA: TGTGCCAGCTCAAACTCCCCCTACGAG. It specifies CASSNSPYE. In full, the CDR3 reads CASSNSPYEQYF.

With respect to this clone: The sequence runs out 3 residues before the end of the CDR3; the remainder is reconstructed from the germline J gene. This rearrangement joins TRBV7-3 to TRBJ1-2; no firm D call. The V end lost 6 bases, the J end lost 7 bases, and 18 bases lay between the germline ends. The germline V gene has CDR1 SGHTA and CDR2 FQGTGA. This CDR3 is built from 14 residues. The CDR3 DNA, read in part, is TGTGCCAGCAGTTTATTGCCCGGGGTTGGTGGC. Residues: CASSLLPGVGG. The whole CDR3 region reads CASSLLPGVGGYTF. Full variable domain (rest looked up from reference TRBV7-3 and TRBJ1-2): GAGVSQTPSNKVTEKGKYVELRCDPISGHTALYWYRQSLGQGPEFLIYFQGTGAADDSGLPNDRFFAVRPEGSVSTLKIQRTERGDSAVYLCASSLLPGVGGYTFGSGTRLTVV.

In its sample, this clone was seen a few times. The read falls 3 residues short of the CDR3 end, and the missing part is taken from the germline J gene. V is TRBV20-1 and J is TRBJ2-7, with D tentatively TRBD1 (5 bases). Germline V CDR1 and CDR2: DFQATT, SNEGSKA (reference sequence). This CDR3 is 14 amino acids long. V was shortened by 3 bases and J by 3 bases, with 15 bases between the two germline ends. Incomplete CDR3 DNA: TGCAGTGCTAGGAAACAGGAAAGGGGCTACGAG. Translating it yields CSARKQERGYE. The CDR3 in its entirety is CSARKQERGYEQYF.

This clone was seen only a few times. The read ends 3 residues shy of where the CDR3 ends; the end is completed using the germline J gene. This chain uses TRBV30 with TRBJ1-2; 7 bases match TRBD1. The junction had 5 bases not matched to a gene; V was cut back by 4 bases and J by 3 bases. Germline V gene data show CDR1 as GTSNPN and CDR2 as SVGIG (reference sequence). This CDR3 has 13 residues. The CDR3 DNA, read in part, is TGTGCCTGGAATGCGGGACAGTACTATGGC. It encodes CAWNAGQYYG. The CDR3, in full, reads CAWNAGQYYGYTF.

By sample share, this clone is medium-sized. The CDR3 is cut off 3 residues early in the read; its end comes from the germline J gene. The V gene is TRBV5-1, the J gene TRBJ2-2; 7 nucleotides match TRBD1. CDR1 SGHRS and CDR2 YFSETQ come from the germline V gene. The CDR3 runs 14 residues. With 4 bases clipped from V and 3 bases from J, the junction kept 3 bases outside the gene matches. CDR3 sequence: CASSGTGDTGELFF. The sequenced CDR3 bases are TGCGCCAGCAGCGGAACAGGGGACACCGGGGAG.

This clone was seen more than once but under ten times. Read sequence stops 3 residues before the CDR3 end, and the germline J gene provides the missing end. The rearrangement uses TRBV19 and TRBJ2-3, with a tentative D call TRBD1 (5 bases). CDR3 length: 12 residues. Per the germline V gene, CDR1 is LNHDA and CDR2 is SQIVND (reference sequence). Trimming cost V 5 bases and J 5 bases, with 8 bases left between them. The CDR3 region is CASSAGLDTQYF. The sequenced part of the CDR3 DNA is TGTGCCAGTAGTGCAGGGTTAGATACG.

Details on this clone: The CDR3 end lies 3 residues beyond the end of the read and is filled in from the germline J gene. The chain employs TRBV7-6 and TRBJ2-7; 11 positions agree with TRBD2. CDR3 size: 15 residues. After removal of 4 bases from V and 1 base from J, the junction contained 3 bases not matched to a gene. Germline V gene lookup returns CDR1 SGHVS and CDR2 FNYEAQ. CDR3 DNA, as far as it was read: TGTGCCAGCAGCTACGGGACTAGCGGTTCCTACGAG. The encoded protein is CASSYGTSGSYE. The CDR3 in its entirety is CASSYGTSGSYEQYF.

A remark on this clone: The read terminates 3 residues ahead of where the CDR3 ends, so the germline J gene completes it. The chain couples TRBV18 to TRBJ2-1; 9 positions agree with TRBD1. The CDR3 runs to 15 residues. The germline V gene encodes CDR1 KGHSH and CDR2 LQKENI. V shed 8 bases and J 8 bases; nucleotides not matched to a gene: 13. Partial CDR3 DNA: TGTGCCAGCCGGGGGGCCGGGACAGGGACATATGAG. It yields the protein CASRGAGTGTYE. The full CDR3 is CASRGAGTGTYEQFF.

There are a few counts of this clone. The covered CDR3 bases are TGTGCCAGTAGTATCGGGGAGCACACAGATACG. Protein product: CASSIGEHTDT. The complete CDR3 protein is CASSIGEHTDTQYF. The V gene is TRBV19, the J gene TRBJ2-3; a possible D gene is TRBD2 (5 bases). The read stops 3 residues short of the end of the CDR3; the missing end is completed from the germline J gene. V lost 3 bases to trimming and J lost 2 bases, with 9 bases between them. Germline V gene sequence: CDR1 LNHDA, CDR2 SQIVND (reference sequence). There are 14 residues in the CDR3.

Notes on this clone: The read ends 3 residues shy of where the CDR3 ends; the end is completed using the germline J gene. The V call is TRBV7-2, the J call TRBJ2-7; TRBD1 aligns across 8 bases. CDR1 is SGHTA, CDR2 FQGNSA, per germline. With 5 bases clipped from V and 2 bases from J, the junction kept 5 bases outside the gene matches. This CDR3 has 14 residues. The CDR3 here is CASSNSGGTYEQYF. The CDR3 DNA, read in part, is TGTGCCAGCAGCAATTCAGGGGGCACCTACGAG.

This clone appeared a few times. The read terminates 3 residues ahead of where the CDR3 ends, so the germline J gene completes it. The chain combines TRBV5-1 with TRBJ1-2; a possible D gene is TRBD1 (5 bases). Per germline, CDR1 SGHRS and CDR2 YFSETQ. The CDR3 covers 14 residues. The DNA read from the CDR3 is TGCGCCAGCAGCTTGGGTAGGGGTACGGTGGGC. As protein: CASSLGRGTVG. The full CDR3 reads CASSLGRGTVGYTF.

Of note for this clone: The read terminates 3 residues ahead of where the CDR3 ends, so the germline J gene completes it. This chain uses TRBV7-3 with TRBJ2-7; 13 bases are a match to TRBD2. The germline V gene encodes CDR1 SGHTA and CDR2 FQGTGA. V lost 6 bases to trimming and J lost 5 bases; unmatched junction nucleotides: 7. The CDR3 has 15 residues. The CDR3 spells CASSPTGTSGNEQYF. The part of the CDR3 DNA that was read is TGTGCCAGCAGTCCGACAGGGACTAGCGGGAACGAG.

As concerns this clone: The read gets to within 3 residues of the CDR3 end, and the germline J gene fills in the rest. The chain uses TRBV20-1 and TRBJ2-7, with TRBD1 as a possible D gene (6 bases). The germline V gene encodes CDR1 DFQATT and CDR2 SNEGSKA (reference sequence). The CDR3 totals 14 residues. Trimming stripped 1 base from V and 3 bases from J, with 13 bases between. The sequenced part of the CDR3 DNA is TGCAGTGCTAGAGGTCCACAGGGCCTCTACGAG. This encodes CSARGPQGLYE. The whole CDR3 region reads CSARGPQGLYEQYF.

This clone is medium-sized in the sample. The read halts 3 residues ahead of the CDR3 end, with the missing end drawn from the germline J gene. The chain joins TRBV20-1 to TRBJ2-3, with 7 bases matching TRBD1. This CDR3 has 15 residues. Trimming took 0 bases from V and 2 from J; bases not matched to a gene: 5. The germline gives CDR1 DFQATT, CDR2 SNEGSKA (reference sequence). CDR3 loop: CSARDQGQLTDTQYF. The part of the CDR3 DNA that was read is TGCAGTGCTAGAGATCAGGGACAGCTCACAGATACG.

This clone has only a few counts. The sequenced fragment ends 3 residues before the CDR3 boundary, so the rest is inferred from the germline J gene. This chain uses TRBV11-2 with TRBJ2-5; D is unclear. CDR1 is SGHAT and CDR2 is FQNNGV in the germline V gene. V shed 3 bases and J shed 2 bases, with 4 bases lying between them. CDR3 length equals 12 residues. The CDR3: CASSFPQETQYF. The CDR3 DNA, read in part, is TGTGCCAGCAGCTTTCCTCAAGAGACC.

This clone was observed a handful of times. The missing CDR3 end, 3 residues past where the read stops, is filled in from the germline J gene. The rearrangement links TRBV6-1 to TRBJ2-3; D is uncertain. The V end was cut by 3 bases, the J end by 2 bases, with 9 bases between. The CDR3 has 14 residues. The germline V gene has CDR1 MNHNS and CDR2 SASEGT. CDR3 DNA (partial): TGTGCCAGCAGTGATCAGTCCGCCACAGATACG. It translates to CASSDQSATDT. The entire CDR3 reads CASSDQSATDTQYF.

Of note for this clone: The observed sequence ends 3 residues before the CDR3 terminus, with the missing tail filled in from the germline J gene. V gene TRBV2 combines with J gene TRBJ2-1; 7 bases are shared with TRBD2. CDR3 length: 14 amino acids. After removal of 7 bases from V and 9 bases from J, the junction contained 12 bases not matched to a gene. Germline V gene data show CDR1 as SNHLY and CDR2 as FYNNEI. The CDR3 protein is CASKFEAGDGEQFF. The CDR3 DNA, read in part, is TGTGCCAGCAAGTTCGAGGCGGGGGACGGTGAG.

This clone has only a few counts. CDR3 residues: CASSFSGSTDTQYF. The part of the CDR3 DNA that was read is TGTGCCAGCAGCTTTAGCGGAAGCACAGATACG. This chain uses TRBV7-9 with TRBJ2-3; maybe TRBD2 (6 bases). Sequencing ends 3 residues short of the CDR3 end; the germline J gene provides the rest. The CDR3 consists of 14 residues. CDR1 and CDR2 from the germline V gene are SEHNR and FQNEAQ (reference sequence). Trimming left V 3 bases short and J 0 bases short, with 7 bases between. Based on the CDR3 plus reference TRBV7-9 and TRBJ2-3, the full variable domain is DTGVSQNPRHKITKRGQNVTFRCDPISEHNRLYWYRQTLGQGPEFLTYFQNEAQLEKSRLLSDRFSAERPKGSFSTLEIQRTEQGDSAMYLCASSFSGSTDTQYFGPGTRLTVL.